Below, 30 T cell receptor beta chains from the same sample are listed, as sequenced in a study of blood T cell repertoires in COVID-19. Sequencing was performed with immunoSEQ multiplex PCR; in TCRdb, only in-frame clones are kept and a portion is missing. This table holds 60,000 to 70,000 clones, about 90% found once. Sequencing was carried out using peripheral blood. These receptors were obtained from a woman older than 75 with active COVID-19.

The J gene is TRBJ1-1, the V gene TRBV7-2; 9 bases fit TRBD1. Looked up from germline, CDR1 is SGHTA and CDR2 is FQGNSA. V was clipped by 5 bases and J by 9 bases; unmatched bases: 7. This CDR3 has 13 amino acids. In DNA, the CDR3 is TGTGCCAGCAGCCTGGGGACAGGGAGGAAAGCTTTCTTT. This translates into CASSLGTGRKAFF.

The J gene is TRBJ1-2, the V gene TRBV5-8, with a weak D call TRBD1 (5 bases). The germline V and J ends were trimmed by 2 bases and 2 bases, with 13 bases remaining between them. This CDR3 is built from 15 residues. CDR1 and CDR2 (germline): SGHTS, YDEGEE. The CDR3 is CASSLDPGENYGYTF. In DNA, the CDR3 is TGTGCCAGCAGCTTAGACCCGGGGGAGAACTATGGCTACACCTTC.

V is TRBV6-1 and J is TRBJ2-1; TRBD2 agrees at 8 bases. The CDR3 is made up of 15 amino acids. The V segment lost 1 base and the J segment 15 bases; nucleotides outside the gene matches: 14. Germline loops: CDR1 MNHNS, CDR2 SASEGT. The CDR3: CASSEGRLAGPGRFF. CDR3 DNA: TGTGCCAGCAGTGAAGGGCGGCTAGCGGGCCCCGGGAGGTTCTTC.

V is TRBV2 and J is TRBJ1-3; weak D call: TRBD1 (5 bases). Germline CDR1 and CDR2: SNHLY and FYNNEI. With 6 bases removed from V and 11 bases from J, the gap between germline ends came to 14 bases. This CDR3 is built from 12 residues. Here the CDR3 reads CASSGQVAPIYF. CDR3 DNA sequence: TGTGCCAGCAGCGGACAAGTCGCCCCCATATATTTT.

The chain has TRBV14 and TRBJ2-5, with 10 bases fitting TRBD2. CDR3 size: 16 residues. Germline V lookup: CDR1 SGHDN, CDR2 FVKESK. Unmatched junction bases numbered 8, after V lost 2 bases and J lost 5 bases. CDR3 amino acids: CASSQTQRGGYETQYF. The CDR3 nucleotides are TGTGCCAGCAGCCAAACCCAGCGGGGGGGCTACGAGACCCAGTACTTC.

The chain carries TRBV4-2 and TRBJ2-5, with D possibly TRBD2 on 7 matching bases. CDR3 length: 15 amino acids. V lost 4 bases to trimming and J lost 4 bases, with 16 bases between them. In germline, CDR1 is LGHNA, CDR2 YNFKEQ. CDR3 residues: CASSPSGGPGETQYF. The CDR3 nucleotides read TGTGCCAGCAGCCCCTCCGGGGGGCCCGGAGAGACCCAGTACTTC.

The CDR3 DNA sequence: TGTGCCAGCAAGGCTGGACGGGGGGATTATGGCTACACCTTC. Translating it yields CASKAGRGDYGYTF. The gene calls are TRBV2 and TRBJ1-2; D may be TRBD1 (5 bases). The germline gives CDR1 SNHLY, CDR2 FYNNEI. This CDR3 has 14 amino acids. V gave up 7 bases and J gave up 5 bases, with 17 bases separating them.

The chain uses TRBV9 and TRBJ2-1; 8 nucleotides agree with TRBD2. With V trimmed by 2 bases and J by 8 bases, 6 bases remained unmatched. The CDR3 is 14 residues long. Germline-derived CDR1 and CDR2 are SGDLS and YYNGEE. The CDR3 nucleotides are TGTGCCAGCAGCGTCTTTGGACTAGCCGATGAGCAGTTCTTC. It translates to CASSVFGLADEQFF.

Only one count was recorded for this clone. V and J are TRBV7-2 and TRBJ2-3; a weak D match, TRBD2 (5 bases). This CDR3 comprises 15 residues. V was pared by 5 bases and J by 1 base, with 13 bases between. The germline gives CDR1 SGHTA, CDR2 FQGNSA. The CDR3: CASSITSGGTDTQYF. The CDR3 region has the DNA TGTGCCAGCAGCATTACTAGTGGGGGCACAGATACGCAGTATTTT.

The gene calls are TRBV7-9 and TRBJ1-6; a weak D match, TRBD1 (6 bases). With 5 bases removed from V and 10 bases from J, the gap between germline ends came to 18 bases. In germline, CDR1 is SEHNR, CDR2 FQNEAQ (reference sequence). The CDR3 sequence is 15 residues long. CDR3 protein: CASSPRRQGWSPLHF. In DNA form, the CDR3 reads TGTGCCAGCAGCCCAAGAAGGCAGGGGTGGTCACCCCTCCACTTT.

The V call is TRBV5-4, the J call TRBJ2-3; perhaps TRBD2 as D (5 bases). CDR3 size: 13 residues. From germline, CDR1 is SGHNT and CDR2 YYREEE (reference sequence). V shed 4 bases and J shed 11 bases, with 17 bases lying between them. As DNA, the CDR3 is TGTGCCAGCAGCCCTAGCTGGCCTGGGGAGCAGTATTTT. It translates to CASSPSWPGEQYF. Full variable domain (remainder filled in from reference TRBV5-4 and TRBJ2-3): ETGVTQSPTHLIKTRGQQVTLRCSSQSGHNTVSWYQQALGQGPQFIFQYYREEENGRGNFPPRFSGLQFPNYSSELNVNALELDDSALYLCASSPSWPGEQYFGPGTRLTVL.

The chain links TRBV6-6 to TRBJ2-7; 9 nucleotides match TRBD1. J gave up 2 bases and V 6 bases, and 8 bases lay outside the gene matches. The CDR3 runs to 15 residues. In germline, CDR1 is MNHNY, CDR2 SVGAGI (reference sequence). The CDR3 reads CASRDTGGPPYEQYF. DNA of the CDR3: TGTGCCAGCAGGGATACAGGGGGCCCTCCCTACGAGCAGTACTTC.

The chain joins TRBV28 to TRBJ1-1; TRBD1 might be the D (6 bases). V lost 6 bases, J lost 4 bases, and 18 bases lay in between. Germline CDR1 reads MDHEN; CDR2 reads SYDVKM. The CDR3 contains 15 residues. CDR3 nucleotides: TGTGCCAGCAGCGTTATCACAGGGTCTGTCACTGAAGCTTTCTTT. This encodes CASSVITGSVTEAFF.

This clone was counted a single time. This sequence joins TRBV7-2 and TRBJ2-3, with D possibly being TRBD2 (6 bases). The ends were cut back, 4 bases at V and 2 bases at J, with 16 bases in the middle. The germline CDR1 and CDR2 sequences are SGHTA and FQGNSA. This CDR3 comprises 16 residues. This chain's CDR3 is CASSSATSVFTDTQYF. For the CDR3, the DNA is TGTGCCAGCAGCTCGGCGACTAGTGTATTCACAGATACGCAGTATTTT.

This clone was counted once. The chain carries TRBV10-3 and TRBJ1-4; D not certain. The CDR3 has 14 residues. V was pared by 4 bases and J by 0 bases, with 6 bases between. Germline assignment: CDR1 ENHRY and CDR2 SYGVKD. In DNA form, the CDR3 reads TGTGCCATCAGTGGCAGTGCAACTAATGAAAAACTGTTTTTT. Encoded protein: CAISGSATNEKLFF.

This clone qualifies as large. An end of the junction does not agree with germline; a read error may underlie this. The chain couples TRBV7-7 to TRBJ2-1; 10 bases line up with TRBD2. This CDR3 region has 15 residues. Germline V lookup: CDR1 SSHAT, CDR2 FNYEAQ (reference sequence). The CDR3 region has the DNA TGTGCTAGCAGCTCCGGACTAGCGGCCCTCGATGAGCAGTTCTTC. Protein sequence: CASSSGLAALDEQFF.

The V call is TRBV27, the J call TRBJ2-5, with 8 bases that match TRBD1. The J segment lost 5 bases and the V segment lost 2 bases, leaving 13 bases of the junction unmatched. The CDR3 has 17 amino acids. Per the germline V gene, CDR1 is MNHEY and CDR2 is SMNVEV (reference sequence). The CDR3 loop is CASSLNPRAGGYETQYF. The CDR3 region has the DNA TGTGCCAGCAGTTTAAATCCCCGGGCAGGGGGCTATGAGACCCAGTACTTC.

The sample holds a few counts of this clone. The V and J genes are TRBV27 and TRBJ1-4, with a tentative D call TRBD1 (6 bases). CDR1 and CDR2 (germline): MNHEY, SMNVEV (reference sequence). The CDR3 spans 15 residues. V shed 3 bases and J shed 7 bases, with 15 bases lying between them. The CDR3 DNA follows: TGTGCCAGCAGTTTCCTACAGGGTCCGGGTGAAAAACTGTTTTTT. Translation gives CASSFLQGPGEKLFF.

For the CDR3, the DNA is TGTGCCAGTTCCCGCGGGCAGGGGGGAACTGAAGCTTTCTTT. Translating gives CASSRGQGGTEAFF. J is TRBJ1-1 and V is TRBV19; 7 bases fit TRBD1. J was trimmed by 5 bases and V by 8 bases; bases with no gene match: 11. Germline values: CDR1 LNHDA, CDR2 SQIVND (reference sequence). The CDR3 is 14 residues long.

The rearrangement joins TRBV25-1 to TRBJ1-2, with D unclear. Between the trimmed V and J ends, which lost 4 bases and 8 bases, there was a span of 11 bases. The CDR3 has 12 amino acids. Germline V gene lookup returns CDR1 MGHDK and CDR2 SYGVNS. The CDR3 nucleotides read TGTGCCAGCAGTGGATGGCAGGAAGGCTACACCTTC. Translation: CASSGWQEGYTF.

V and J are TRBV14 and TRBJ2-7, with D tentatively TRBD2 (7 bases). CDR1 is SGHDN and CDR2 is FVKESK in the germline V gene. This CDR3 is 15 amino acids long. Trimming pared 1 base from V and 3 bases from J, leaving 13 bases between. The CDR3 DNA is TGTGCCAGCAGCCAAGGAGGGGGGGGCAACTACGAGCAGTACTTC. Translating it yields CASSQGGGGNYEQYF. The variable domain in full, completed from reference TRBV14 and TRBJ2-7, reads EAGVTQFPSHSVIEKGQTVTLRCDPISGHDNLYWYRRVMGKEIKFLLHFVKESKQDESGMPNNRFLAERTGGTYSTLKVQPAELEDSGVYFCASSQGGGGNYEQYFGPGTRLTVT.

This rearrangement joins TRBV6-2 or TRBV6-3 to TRBJ2-5, with 7 bases aligning to TRBD2. V was clipped by 6 bases and J by 0 bases; unmatched bases: 4. Looked up from germline, CDR1 is MNHEY and CDR2 is SVGEGT. This CDR3 contains 14 residues. CDR3 residues: CASSWDYYQETQYF. The CDR3 DNA reads as TGTGCCAGCAGCTGGGACTACTACCAAGAGACCCAGTACTTC.

The chain joins TRBV5-1 to TRBJ2-5; 12 bases fit TRBD2. The germline CDR1 and CDR2 sequences are SGHRS and YFSETQ. With 4 bases clipped from V and 4 bases from J, the junction kept 5 bases outside the gene matches. This CDR3 region has 15 residues. CDR3 region: CASSILGLAGETQYF. For the CDR3, the DNA is TGCGCCAGCAGCATACTGGGACTAGCGGGAGAGACCCAGTACTTC.

This chain uses TRBV2 with TRBJ1-1; D may be TRBD1 (5 bases). This CDR3 contains 14 residues. Germline values: CDR1 SNHLY, CDR2 FYNNEI. V was cut by 5 bases and J by 1 base, with 11 bases left in between. CDR3 coding DNA: TGTGCCAGCAGTTTTCAGGGTTCGAACACTGAAGCTTTCTTT. This translates into CASSFQGSNTEAFF.

The V gene is TRBV19, the J gene TRBJ1-1; D might be TRBD1 (6 bases). Trimming took off 6 bases at V and 10 bases at J, with 15 bases between the two ends. Looked up from germline, CDR1 is LNHDA and CDR2 is SQIVND (reference sequence). This CDR3 has 12 amino acids. CDR3 in DNA: TGTGCCAGTAGGCTAACCACAGGGAGAGCTTTCTTT. This encodes CASRLTTGRAFF.

The chain recombines TRBV18 with TRBJ1-1, with D possibly being TRBD1 (6 bases). The CDR3 covers 15 residues. Trimming shortened V by 3 bases and J by 3 bases, and 14 bases separated the two germline ends. Germline V gene lookup returns CDR1 KGHSH and CDR2 LQKENI. The CDR3 DNA follows: TGTGCCAGCTCACCTGGACAGCCGCGGGACACTGAAGCTTTCTTT. Protein sequence: CASSPGQPRDTEAFF.

The table lists this clone with a few counts. This sample also contains other DNA sequences that code for the same CDR3. This chain connects TRBV4-1 to TRBJ1-1; 9 bases map to TRBD1. Germline V lookup: CDR1 MGHRA, CDR2 YSYEKL. The CDR3 is made up of 15 amino acids. Trimming cost V 0 bases and J 3 bases; bases outside gene matches: 2. CDR3 bases: TGCGCCAGCAGCCAAGATACAGGGGGCTACACTGAAGCTTTCTTT. Amino acid sequence: CASSQDTGGYTEAFF.

The chain joins TRBV5-4 to TRBJ1-4; TRBD1 matches at 8 bases. Trimming removed 4 bases from V and 1 base from J; junction bases left unmatched: 3. The CDR3 extends over 15 amino acids. Germline V gene data show CDR1 as SGHNT and CDR2 as YYREEE (reference sequence). The CDR3 here is CASSGTGGTNEKLFF. In DNA form, the CDR3 reads TGTGCCAGCAGCGGAACAGGGGGAACTAATGAAAAACTGTTTTTT.

CDR3 nucleotides: TGTGCCAGCAGCTTCCCTAGCGGAGAGACCCAGTACTTC. Protein: CASSFPSGETQYF. The gene calls are TRBV5-6 and TRBJ2-5; the match to TRBD2 covers 7 bases. The J segment lost 4 bases and the V segment lost 2 bases, leaving 2 bases of the junction unmatched. The CDR3 sequence is 13 residues long. CDR1 and CDR2 (germline): SGHDT, YYEEEE.

This chain joins TRBV7-2 and TRBJ1-6, with TRBD1 matching 8 bases. The germline V gene has CDR1 SGHTA and CDR2 FQGNSA. The J segment lost 7 bases and the V segment lost 4 bases, leaving 6 bases of the junction unmatched. The CDR3 contains 15 residues. The CDR3 DNA follows: TGTGCCAGCAGCTCTAGACAGGGGACGAATTCACCCCTCCACTTT. It encodes CASSSRQGTNSPLHF.